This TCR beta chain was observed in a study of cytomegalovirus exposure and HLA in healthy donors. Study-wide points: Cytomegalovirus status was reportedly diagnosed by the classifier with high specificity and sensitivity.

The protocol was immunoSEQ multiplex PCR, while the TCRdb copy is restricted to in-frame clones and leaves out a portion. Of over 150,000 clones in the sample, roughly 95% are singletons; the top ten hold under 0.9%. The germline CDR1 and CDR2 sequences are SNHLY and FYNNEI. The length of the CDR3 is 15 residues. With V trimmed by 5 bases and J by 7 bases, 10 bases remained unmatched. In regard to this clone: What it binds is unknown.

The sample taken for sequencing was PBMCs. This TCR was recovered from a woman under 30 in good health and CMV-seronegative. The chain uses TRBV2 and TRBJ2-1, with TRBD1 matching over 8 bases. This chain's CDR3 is CASSRDGQGRNEQFF. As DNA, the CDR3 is TGTGCCAGCAGTAGAGATGGACAGGGTAGAAATGAGCAGTTCTTC.